The 32 T cell receptor beta chains given below trace back to one sample, sequenced in a study of blood T cell repertoires in COVID-19. Sequencing was performed with immunoSEQ multiplex PCR; in TCRdb, only in-frame clones are kept and a portion is missing. Here the sample spans approximately 270,000 clones, 70% to 90% being singletons. The specimen was peripheral blood. The receptors stem from a woman in her seventies with acute or convalescent COVID-19.

The chain couples TRBV2 to TRBJ2-5; TRBD2 matches at 14 bases. Germline-derived CDR1 and CDR2 are SNHLY and FYNNEI. The CDR3 runs 14 residues. The V gene end was trimmed by 9 bases and the J gene end by 1 base; junction bases not matched to a gene: 1. The CDR3 loop is CARGLAGAQETQYF. The DNA for the CDR3 is TGTGCCAGGGGACTAGCGGGGGCCCAAGAGACCCAGTACTTC.

This clone is a singleton in its sample. The chain couples TRBV6-1 to TRBJ1-3, with a weak D call TRBD1 (6 bases). V lost 4 bases and J 3 bases, leaving 16 bases between the germline ends. Germline CDR1 is MNHNS and CDR2 is SASEGT. CDR3 size: 16 residues. The CDR3 is CASSGKTGGIGNTIYF. The CDR3 DNA follows: TGTGCCAGCAGTGGAAAGACAGGAGGTATTGGAAACACCATATATTTT.

This chain joins TRBV3-1 (or the pseudogene TRBV3-2) and TRBJ2-3, with 14 bases aligning to TRBD2. With V trimmed by 3 bases and J by 3 bases, 5 bases remained unmatched. Germline V gene lookup returns CDR1 LGHDT and CDR2 YNNKEL (reference sequence). This CDR3 is 17 amino acids long. CDR3 loop: CASSHPTSGGVTDTQYF. DNA of the CDR3: TGTGCCAGCAGCCATCCGACTAGCGGGGGGGTAACAGATACGCAGTATTTT.

V is TRBV7-9 and J is TRBJ1-6; 8 bases agree with TRBD1. CDR1 and CDR2 (germline): SEHNR, FQNEAQ (reference sequence). Trimming cost V 5 bases and J 10 bases; bases outside gene matches: 7. There are 14 residues in the CDR3. CDR3 DNA sequence: TGTGCCAGCAGCACCGACAGGGGAGGGTCACCCCTCCACTTT. This gives the protein CASSTDRGGSPLHF.

The V call is TRBV7-2, the J call TRBJ2-3; 8 nucleotides align to TRBD2. The J segment lost 5 bases and the V segment lost 5 bases, leaving 15 bases of the junction unmatched. Germline values: CDR1 SGHTA, CDR2 FQGNSA. The CDR3 contains 17 residues. In DNA, the CDR3 is TGTGCCAGCAGCCTCCGTCCGGGGGGGCTAAGTGGAGATACGCAGTATTTT. Translating gives CASSLRPGGLSGDTQYF.

About this clone: A much larger clone sits a single nucleotide away, making a read error possible. V is TRBV5-8 and J is TRBJ1-6; 9 bases line up with TRBD1. CDR1 and CDR2 (germline): SGHTS, YDEGEE. After removal of 3 bases from V and 7 bases from J, the junction contained 5 bases not matched to a gene. This CDR3 is built from 15 residues. CDR3 protein: CASSWAGTGNSPLHF. Here the CDR3 DNA reads TGTGCCAGCAGCTGGGCCGGGACAGGGAATTCACCCCTCCACTTT.

The chain employs TRBV6-1 and TRBJ2-7; D is ambiguous. With 5 bases removed from V and 2 bases from J, the gap between germline ends came to 16 bases. The CDR3 extends over 15 amino acids. CDR1 is MNHNS and CDR2 is SASEGT in the germline V gene. The CDR3 DNA reads as TGTGCCAGCAGTTCCGTGGCGGAGCTACCCTACGAGCAGTACTTC. It specifies CASSSVAELPYEQYF.

CDR3 amino acids: CASSPQTSGGRQTQYF. The CDR3 DNA reads TGTGCCAGCAGCCCCCAGACTAGCGGGGGACGACAGACCCAGTACTTC. The chain links TRBV9 to TRBJ2-5; 12 bases are a match to TRBD2. V shed 4 bases, J shed 6 bases, and the junction held 10 bases outside the gene matches. This CDR3 spans 16 amino acids. The germline gives CDR1 SGDLS, CDR2 YYNGEE.

The chain carries TRBV12-3 or TRBV12-4 and TRBJ1-1; D ambiguous. V gave up 3 bases and J gave up 2 bases, with 7 bases separating them. The CDR3 is 13 residues long. CDR3 DNA: TGTGCCAGCAGTTTTGTCCCAAACACTGAAGCTTTCTTT. Translation: CASSFVPNTEAFF.

The chain employs TRBV29-1 and TRBJ1-2; D remains ambiguous. Germline assignment: CDR1 SQVTM and CDR2 ANQGSEA. Trimming took off 3 bases at V and 1 base at J, with 6 bases between the two ends. The CDR3 consists of 12 residues. This CDR3 is CSVDNSNYGYTF. CDR3 sequence (DNA): TGCAGCGTTGATAACAGTAACTATGGCTACACCTTC.

V is TRBV5-4 and J is TRBJ2-1; D possibly corresponds to TRBD2 (7 bases). Germline V gives CDR1 SGHNT, CDR2 YYREEE (reference sequence). The V and J ends lost 4 bases and 1 base respectively, with 12 bases between them. The CDR3 runs to 15 residues. This CDR3 is CASSPRGASYNEQFF. CDR3 bases: TGTGCCAGCAGCCCCCGGGGGGCGTCCTACAATGAGCAGTTCTTC.

This clone was counted once. The chain combines TRBV27 with TRBJ1-1; 8 bases match TRBD1. V gave up 3 bases and J gave up 6 bases; unmatched junction bases: 6. CDR3 length: 14 amino acids. CDR1 and CDR2 (germline): MNHEY, SMNVEV (reference sequence). The CDR3 sequence is CASSFQTQGAEAFF. CDR3 sequence (DNA): TGTGCCAGCAGTTTCCAAACACAGGGGGCTGAAGCTTTCTTT.

This sequence joins TRBV6-1 and TRBJ1-2; 7 nucleotides line up with TRBD1. V lost 5 bases and J lost 8; bases outside the gene matches: 11. The CDR3 runs to 14 residues. Germline V CDR1 and CDR2: MNHNS, SASEGT. The CDR3 DNA reads TGTGCCAGCAGTTCCACAGGGGTCGCTTGGGGCTACACCTTC. This codes for CASSSTGVAWGYTF.

J is TRBJ2-1 and V is TRBV19; D not certain. The germline gives CDR1 LNHDA, CDR2 SQIVND (reference sequence). The CDR3 runs 11 residues. Trimming shortened V by 8 bases and J by 10 bases, and 12 bases separated the two germline ends. This CDR3 reads CASLLAGEQFF. CDR3 bases: TGTGCCAGTCTTCTGGCCGGGGAGCAGTTCTTC. The full variable domain, its missing parts supplied by reference TRBV19 and TRBJ2-1, is DGGITQSPKYLFRKEGQNVTLSCEQNLNHDAMYWYRQDPGQGLRLIYYSQIVNDFQKGDIAEGYSVSREKKESFPLTVTSAQKNPTAFYLCASLLAGEQFFGPGTRLTVL.

This chain links TRBV3-1 (or the pseudogene TRBV3-2) with TRBJ2-7, with TRBD2 as a possible D gene (6 bases). CDR1 and CDR2 (germline): LGHDT, YNNKEL (reference sequence). Trimming removed 0 bases at V and 2 bases at J, with 11 bases between. CDR3 size: 15 residues. CDR3 in amino acids: CASSQDGSGPYEQYF. Here the CDR3 DNA reads TGTGCCAGCAGCCAAGACGGTAGCGGACCCTACGAGCAGTACTTC.

The chain links TRBV3-1 (or the pseudogene TRBV3-2) to TRBJ1-1, with 7 bases aligning to TRBD1. The CDR3 is 12 residues long. Trimming at V came to 3 bases and at J to 10 bases, leaving 5 bases not matched to a gene. Looked up from germline, CDR1 is LGHDT and CDR2 is YNNKEL (reference sequence). For the CDR3, the DNA is TGTGCCAGCAGCCACAGACAGGGAACAGCTTTCTTT. It codes for CASSHRQGTAFF.

The count of this clone is one. The chain is built from TRBV5-1 and TRBJ2-7; 8 bases are a match to TRBD1. CDR1 SGHRS and CDR2 YFSETQ come from the germline V gene. The CDR3 is 14 residues long. Trimming removed 7 bases from V and 2 bases from J; junction bases left unmatched: 8. The DNA for the CDR3 is TGCGCCAGCGGCTCCGGGACAGGAACCTACGAGCAGTACTTC. Its translation is CASGSGTGTYEQYF. Full variable domain (remainder filled in from reference TRBV5-1 and TRBJ2-7): KAGVTQTPRYLIKTRGQQVTLSCSPISGHRSVSWYQQTPGQGLQFLFEYFSETQRNKGNFPGRFSGRQFSNSRSEMNVSTLELGDSALYLCASGSGTGTYEQYFGPGTRLTVT.

V is TRBV2 and J is TRBJ1-1; TRBD1 agrees at 8 bases. Trimming cost V 6 bases and J 0 bases; bases outside gene matches: 6. Looked up from germline, CDR1 is SNHLY and CDR2 is FYNNEI. This CDR3 region has 15 residues. As DNA, the CDR3 is TGTGCCAGCAGCCCTAGGACAGGGATGAACACTGAAGCTTTCTTT. Its protein is CASSPRTGMNTEAFF.

This chain connects TRBV10-3 to TRBJ2-7; D might be TRBD2 (6 bases). This CDR3 comprises 16 residues. Germline V gene lookup returns CDR1 ENHRY and CDR2 SYGVKD. Trimming left V 10 bases short and J 0 bases short, with 22 bases between. The CDR3 loop is CARLFSQEGSSYEQYF. CDR3 sequence (DNA): TGTGCCAGATTATTCAGCCAGGAGGGGAGCTCCTACGAGCAGTACTTC.

This chain links TRBV4-2 with TRBJ2-3, with D possibly matching TRBD1 (5 bases). Trimming shortened V by 1 base and J by 0 bases, and 11 bases separated the two germline ends. The CDR3 sequence is 16 residues long. Germline CDR1 and CDR2: LGHNA and YNFKEQ. CDR3: CASSQADTSSTDTQYF. DNA of the CDR3: TGTGCCAGCAGCCAAGCGGACACTTCTAGCACAGATACGCAGTATTTT.

The chain joins TRBV6-5 to TRBJ1-1; no firm D call. This CDR3 has 15 amino acids. From germline, CDR1 is MNHEY and CDR2 SVGAGI. Trimming left V 0 bases short and J 1 base short, with 9 bases between. CDR3: CASSYSGSSNTEAFF. The CDR3 region has the DNA TGTGCCAGCAGTTACTCGGGCAGTTCGAACACTGAAGCTTTCTTT.

The rearrangement links TRBV7-2 to TRBJ2-3, with D perhaps matching TRBD2 (5 bases). From germline, CDR1 is SGHTA and CDR2 FQGNSA. Deletions cut 1 base from V and 4 bases from J, with 15 bases between. This CDR3 is built from 16 residues. The chain's CDR3 is CASSLEGRRGSDTQYF. The DNA for the CDR3 is TGTGCCAGCAGCTTAGAAGGTCGACGGGGTTCAGATACGCAGTATTTT.

This chain joins TRBV7-2 and TRBJ1-6; D is unclear. V was cut by 3 bases and J by 13 bases, with 7 bases left in between. The CDR3 has 11 residues. From germline, CDR1 is SGHTA and CDR2 FQGNSA. CDR3 sequence reads: CASSLAPPLHF. The CDR3 DNA reads TGTGCCAGCAGCTTGGCCCCCCCCCTCCACTTT.

The chain uses TRBV10-3 and TRBJ1-2; D might be TRBD1 (6 bases). The CDR3 spans 14 residues. Per germline, CDR1 ENHRY and CDR2 SYGVKD. Trimming pared 3 bases from V and 6 bases from J, leaving 14 bases between. This CDR3 is CAISDGQRYHGYTF. For the CDR3, the DNA is TGTGCCATCAGTGATGGACAGCGCTACCATGGCTACACCTTC.

This clone was observed once. The V and J genes are TRBV5-1 and TRBJ2-3, with TRBD2 identical over 8 bases. The V gene end was trimmed by 4 bases and the J gene end by 4 bases; junction bases not matched to a gene: 5. CDR3 length equals 14 residues. Germline CDR1 is SGHRS and CDR2 is YFSETQ. CDR3 coding DNA: TGCGCCAGCAGCCGCCGACTAGCGCCAGATACGCAGTATTTT. This encodes CASSRRLAPDTQYF.

This clone appeared once. V usage is TRBV5-5 and J usage is TRBJ2-2, with 8 bases lining up with TRBD2. Germline V gene sequence: CDR1 SGHKS, CDR2 YYEKEE (reference sequence). J gave up 5 bases and V 3 bases, and 6 bases lay outside the gene matches. CDR3 length: 15 residues. The CDR3 DNA sequence: TGTGCCAGCAGCTGGGGCGGGACTAGTACCGGGGAGCTGTTTTTT. Amino acid sequence: CASSWGGTSTGELFF. The full variable domain, rest sourced from reference TRBV5-5 and TRBJ2-2, is DAGVTQSPTHLIKTRGQQVTLRCSPISGHKSVSWYQQVLGQGPQFIFQYYEKEERGRGNFPDRFSARQFPNYSSELNVNALLLGDSALYLCASSWGGTSTGELFFGEGSRLTVL.

The V and J genes are TRBV5-1 and TRBJ2-1; TRBD2 matches 10 bases. V lost 2 bases to trimming and J lost 6 bases; unmatched junction nucleotides: 5. The CDR3 covers 15 residues. Germline V gives CDR1 SGHRS, CDR2 YFSETQ. CDR3 bases: TGCGCCAGCAGCTTTAGCGGGGGGTCGTTCAATGAGCAGTTCTTC. It specifies CASSFSGGSFNEQFF.

The V and J genes are TRBV6-5 and TRBJ1-6; tentative D call: TRBD1 (6 bases). The CDR3 has 15 amino acids. V was cut by 5 bases and J by 3 bases, with 11 bases left in between. Germline V gene sequence: CDR1 MNHEY, CDR2 SVGAGI. The CDR3 sequence is CASSPTGLYNSPLHF. The CDR3 nucleotides read TGTGCCAGCAGTCCGACAGGCCTCTATAATTCACCCCTCCACTTT.

The chain joins TRBV19 to TRBJ1-4; D might be TRBD1 (5 bases). This CDR3 contains 14 residues. Germline values: CDR1 LNHDA, CDR2 SQIVND (reference sequence). V lost 3 bases and J lost 8, with 13 bases in between. The CDR3 DNA follows: TGTGCCAGTAGTATCGGAGGGGTTGGGGAAAAACTGTTTTTT. This encodes CASSIGGVGEKLFF.

This rearrangement joins TRBV21-1 to TRBJ2-7; TRBD2 was called by the table and not checked on the DNA. TRBV21-1 is labeled a pseudogene. The CDR3 runs 16 residues. The CDR3 spells CATKQSSGSSHYEQYF. The CDR3 region has the DNA TGTGCCACCAAGCAAAGTTCGGGGTCGAGCCACTACGAGCAGTACTTC.

This clone was observed once. The V call is TRBV19, the J call TRBJ1-1; maybe TRBD1 (5 bases). The CDR3 extends over 14 amino acids. V lost 4 bases to trimming and J lost 6 bases, with 15 bases between them. Germline loops: CDR1 LNHDA, CDR2 SQIVND (reference sequence). Here the CDR3 reads CASSRRVGDSEAFF. CDR3 coding DNA: TGTGCCAGTAGTAGGAGGGTAGGGGACTCTGAAGCTTTCTTT.

The chain couples TRBV5-1 to TRBJ2-1, with D possibly being TRBD2 (5 bases). The CDR3 is made up of 15 amino acids. Germline-derived CDR1 and CDR2 are SGHRS and YFSETQ. The ends were cut back, 1 base at V and 5 bases at J, with 13 bases in the middle. CDR3 in amino acids: CASSLYSRGNNEQFF. As DNA, the CDR3 is TGCGCCAGCAGCTTGTATTCCCGGGGAAACAATGAGCAGTTCTTC.